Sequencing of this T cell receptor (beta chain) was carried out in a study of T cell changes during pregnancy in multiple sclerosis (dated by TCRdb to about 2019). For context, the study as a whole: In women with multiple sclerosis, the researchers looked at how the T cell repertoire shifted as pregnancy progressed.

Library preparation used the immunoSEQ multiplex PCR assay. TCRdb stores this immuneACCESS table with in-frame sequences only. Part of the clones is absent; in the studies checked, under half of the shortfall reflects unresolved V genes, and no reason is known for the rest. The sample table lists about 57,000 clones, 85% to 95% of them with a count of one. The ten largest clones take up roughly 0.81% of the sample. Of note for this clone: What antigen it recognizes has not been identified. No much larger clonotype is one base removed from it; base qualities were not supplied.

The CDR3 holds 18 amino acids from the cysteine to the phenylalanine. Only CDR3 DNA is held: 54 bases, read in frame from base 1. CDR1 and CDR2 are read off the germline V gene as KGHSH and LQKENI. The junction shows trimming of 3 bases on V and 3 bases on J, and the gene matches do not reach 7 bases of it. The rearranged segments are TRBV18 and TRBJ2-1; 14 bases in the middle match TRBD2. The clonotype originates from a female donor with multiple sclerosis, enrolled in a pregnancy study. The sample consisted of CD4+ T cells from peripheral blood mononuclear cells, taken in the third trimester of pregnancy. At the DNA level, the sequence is TGTGCCAGCTCACCGTCGACTAGCGGGGGGGGCCTCTACAATGAGCAGTTCTTC. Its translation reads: CASSPSTSGGGLYNEQFF.